This TCR beta chain was identified during a study of blood T cell repertoires in COVID-19. Study-wide background: Italy, Spain and the United States were the sources of the convalescent and acute COVID-19 samples. T cells, B-cell-depleted T cells, or PBMCs supplied cDNA or gDNA.

As processed by the authors: By means of reference gene primer amplification, nucleated cell counts were estimated. Only in-frame clones appear in the TCRdb table, and some are missing; sequencing was by immunoSEQ multiplex PCR. V, J and clone size derive from that table, while D and trimming were established from the DNA sequence. The data show fewer than 300,000 clones, approximately 89% seen once. CDR1 and CDR2 from the germline V gene are MDHEN and SYDVKM. The CDR3 runs 15 residues. V was pared by 5 bases and J by 3 bases, with 13 bases between. The TCR comes from a woman in her forties or fifties with acute or convalescent COVID-19. The genes are TRBV28 and TRBJ1-4; possible D gene TRBD1, 6 bases. Sequenced: peripheral blood. This CDR3 reads CASSPTGFANEKLFF. CDR3 DNA sequence: TGTGCCAGCAGTCCTACAGGGTTCGCTAATGAAAAACTGTTTTTT.